The clone carrying this T cell receptor (beta chain) was seen ten or more times. The record originates from a study of neurological immune-mediated disorders. The CDR3 sequence is 18 residues long. V lost 0 bases and J 5 bases, leaving 22 bases between the germline ends. Germline lookup yields CDR1 DFQATT and CDR2 SNEGSKA (reference sequence). It was by 5'RACE with 10-nucleotide random UMIs that the cDNA was made. Per sequencing run, 15-18 subjects together gave over 180 million TCR-beta sequences. MiXCR, run by TCRdb on the 5' RACE reads, gives a single entry per CDR3 protein. The data show 130,000 or so distinct CDR3 sequences, with roughly 3.2% seen just once and 1% to 1.5% held by the top ten.

The specimen sequenced was PBMCs. This chain connects TRBV20-1 to TRBJ2-2; D remains ambiguous. The clonotype comes from a woman under 40 with multiple sclerosis. The CDR3 loop is CSAREGVLTDRSTGELFF. The CDR3 DNA is TGCAGTGCTAGAGAAGGTGTACTTACCGACCGGTCGACCGGGGAGCTGTTTTTT.